One T cell receptor (beta chain) is described in this entry. This sample is drawn from a study of PD-L1 blockade in urothelial cancer. Study as a whole: Atezolizumab therapy began for patients in the mid-2010s, dosed at 1,200 mg intravenously every 3 weeks. Blood was evaluated 3 weeks (second dose) and 6 weeks after therapy began.

The time point denotes: pretreatment peripheral blood. The patients' disease, urothelial carcinoma, was locally advanced or metastatic. Sample numbers ranged from 1 to 8 per patient, encompassing pretreatment and on-treatment collections. Here immunoSEQ multiplex PCR was the method, and the copy in TCRdb shows in-frame clones only, minus some. The sample has 70,000 to 80,000 clones, around four fifths seen once. The source was PBMCs, collected around atezolizumab (anti-PD-L1) treatment. The receptor was isolated from a man aged 35 to 55 with urothelial cancer.

This CDR3 is CASSQVALAGIREQYF. The CDR3, as DNA: TGCGCCAGCAGCCAAGTCGCTTTAGCGGGAATCCGCGAGCAGTACTTC. The rearrangement joins TRBV4-1 to TRBJ2-7; 8 bases agree with TRBD2. This CDR3 is 16 amino acids long. Germline values: CDR1 MGHRA, CDR2 YSYEKL. V trimming: 1 base; J trimming: 6 bases; junction bases outside the gene matches: 11.